Listed below are T cell receptor beta chains from one sample, sequenced in a study of early T cells in non-severe SARS-CoV-2 infection. TCRdb processed the 5' RACE reads anew with MiXCR; each CDR3 protein has one entry. The sample holds fewer than 35,000 distinct CDR3 sequences, approximately 9.2% seen once. The sample was whole blood. The receptor source for this set is an adult who was a healthcare worker with PCR-confirmed SARS-CoV-2 infection or an uninfected control (not recorded which). Both conserved end residues are part of each CDR3. Each record gives: clone size, J gene, D gene, V gene, CDR3 length, CDR3 DNA, CDR3 protein. The D gene is left open where the match is weak. The size field is filled for only some rows; it gives once, few, many or a size class.

>many|TRBJ2-3|NA|TRBV5-1|15
TGCGCCAGCAGCTTGGGGACAGCTAGCACAGATACGCAGTATTTT
CASSLGTASTDTQYF
>many|TRBJ1-6|NA|TRBV15|14
TGTGCCACCAGCAGAGGAAATCGGGGATCACCCCTCCACTTT
CATSRGNRGSPLHF
>many|TRBJ2-1|NA|TRBV14|17
TGTGCCAGCAGCCAAGAAGGTTGGGGTAGGGCTGACAATGAGCAGTTCTTC
CASSQEGWGRADNEQFF
>many|TRBJ2-3|NA|TRBV7-9|11
TGTGCCAGCACAGAAGGGGATACGCAGTATTTT
CASTEGDTQYF
>many|TRBJ2-7|NA|TRBV7-2|14
TGTGCCAGCAGCTTTGCAGGGACCAACTACGAGCAGTACTTC
CASSFAGTNYEQYF
>few|TRBJ2-6|NA|TRBV29-1|14
TGCAGCGTTGATAAGGGGGCTGGGGCCAACGTCCTGACTTTC
CSVDKGAGANVLTF
>many|TRBJ2-3|NA|TRBV27|21
TGTGCCAGCAGTCCCTGGGAGGAGGGCTTGAGGGAATACCCTAGCACAGATACGCAGTATTTT
CASSPWEEGLREYPSTDTQYF
>many|TRBJ2-1|NA|TRBV11-2|15
TGTGCCAGCAGCCCCGTGCGGGGGCCATACAATGAGCAGTTCTTC
CASSPVRGPYNEQFF
>few|TRBJ2-7|NA|TRBV27|15
TGTGCCAGCAGTCCGACCTCCGGGATTTCCTACGAGCAGTACTTC
CASSPTSGISYEQYF
>many|TRBJ1-2|NA|TRBV12-3/TRBV12-4|12
TGTGCCAGCAGTTTACTCGACTTGAGCTACACCTTC
CASSLLDLSYTF
>NA|TRBJ2-6|NA|TRBV6-4|14
TGTGCCAGCAGTGCTCTCGATGGGGCCAACGTCCTGACTTTC
CASSALDGANVLTF
>many|TRBJ2-3|NA|TRBV5-4|16
TGTGCCAGCAGCTGGGGGAGGAGATCCGGCACAGATACGCAGTATTTT
CASSWGRRSGTDTQYF
>many|TRBJ2-1|NA|TRBV29-1|19
TGCAGCGTTGAACCGCCCGTAGGTCTCCAAGGAGGGGCCGGCAATGAGCAGTTCTTC
CSVEPPVGLQGGAGNEQFF
>NA|TRBJ2-2|NA|TRBV5-5|14
TGTGCCAGCAGCCAGCTCCAGGGGACCGGGGAGCTGTTTTTT
CASSQLQGTGELFF
>many|TRBJ1-4|NA|TRBV19|11
TGTGCCAGTAGTATTTGGGGGGAACTGTTTTTT
CASSIWGELFF
>many|TRBJ2-1|TRBD2|TRBV6-2/TRBV6-3|14
TGTGCCAGCACCGAGGGACTAGCGGGGTTGGAGCAGTTCTTC
CASTEGLAGLEQFF
>many|TRBJ1-2|TRBD1|TRBV6-2/TRBV6-3|17
TGTGCCAGCAGTTTCTTCCTCCGGGACAGGGCTAACTATGGCTACACCTTC
CASSFFLRDRANYGYTF
>many|TRBJ1-2|NA|TRBV20-1|11
TGCAGTGCTGGGGAAGCTTATGGCTACACCTTC
CSAGEAYGYTF
>many|TRBJ2-3|NA|TRBV7-9|14
TGTGCCAGCACCTTTCGCAACCCCACAGATACGCAGTATTTT
CASTFRNPTDTQYF
>many|TRBJ2-5|NA|TRBV21-1|13
TGTGCCAGCAGCAAAGTGCCGGACAGGGAGCAGTACTTC
CASSKVPDREQYF
>many|TRBJ1-2|NA|TRBV20-1|15
TGCAGTGCTAGAGAAAAATTTGCGGCGGGGAATGGCTACACCTTC
CSAREKFAAGNGYTF
>many|TRBJ1-1|TRBD1|TRBV12-3/TRBV12-4|13
TGTGCCACACGACAGGGGGCGCCTACTGAAGCTTTCTTT
CATRQGAPTEAFF
>few|TRBJ1-1|NA|TRBV6-2/TRBV6-3|13
TGTGCCAGCAGCTCCTCAGGGTACACTGAAGTTTTCTTT
CASSSSGYTEVFF
>few|TRBJ1-6|TRBD1|TRBV15|18
TGTGCCACCAGCAGAGATCAGACTCGACAGGGTTTGTTTTCACCCCTCCACTTT
CATSRDQTRQGLFSPLHF
>many|TRBJ2-1|NA|TRBV4-2|17
TGTGCCAGCAGCCAAGAGTTGCGGGGGCGTAGCTACAATGAGCAGTTCTTC
CASSQELRGRSYNEQFF
>few|TRBJ2-2|NA|TRBV20-1|14
TGCAGTGCTACTAAAGACAGCTACACCGGGGAGCTGTTTTTT
CSATKDSYTGELFF
>few|TRBJ1-1|NA|TRBV11-2|13
TGTGCCAGCAGCTTCAGTCGGAAATTCAGAGCTTTCTTT
CASSFSRKFRAFF
>many|TRBJ2-3|NA|TRBV27|15
TGTGCCAGCAGTCCACCACAGGGATACACAGATACGCAGTATTTT
CASSPPQGYTDTQYF
>NA|TRBJ2-1|NA|TRBV11-3|15
TGTGCCAGCAGCTTAGGGCCTTTGTTCTACAATGAGCAGTTCTTC
CASSLGPLFYNEQFF
>few|TRBJ1-1|NA|TRBV15|14
TGTGCCACCAGCAGAGATCGAGGGACCGGGGTCCTCCCGTTT
CATSRDRGTGVLPF
>NA|TRBJ1-4|NA|TRBV19|19
TGTGCCAGTAGTAGTCACACCCGGACAGCCCTTTTAGCTAATGAAAAACTGTTTTTT
CASSSHTRTALLANEKLFF
>NA|TRBJ1-1|NA|TRBV3-1|18
TGTGCCAGCAGCCAAGATCTAAACTTAGGCCGGGCGAACACTGAAGCTTTCTTT
CASSQDLNLGRANTEAFF
>medium-sized|TRBJ2-2|TRBD2|TRBV9|15
TGTGCCAGCAGCGTAGCGGGGGGGGTCACCGGGGAGCTGTTTTTT
CASSVAGGVTGELFF
>many|TRBJ2-1|NA|TRBV6-5|12
TGTGCCAGCAGGCGGGACTCCAATGAGCAGTTCTTC
CASRRDSNEQFF
>many|TRBJ1-2|NA|TRBV19|13
TGTGCCTCCTGGCCAGGGGCGGCCTATGGCTACACCTTC
CASWPGAAYGYTF
>many|TRBJ2-1|NA|TRBV11-1|12
TGTGCCAGCAGCTTCGGGGACAATGAGCAGTTCTTC
CASSFGDNEQFF
>many|TRBJ1-1|NA|TRBV27|14
TGTGCCAGCAGTTTACATCCCTCCACATTTGAAGCTTTCTTT
CASSLHPSTFEAFF
>few|TRBJ1-2|NA|TRBV3-1|13
TGTGCCAGCAGCCAAAAGGGATCCTATGGCTACACCTTC
CASSQKGSYGYTF
>many|TRBJ2-7|NA|TRBV20-1|15
TGCAGTGCTAGCGAGTTAGGGACGCCTTCCTACGAGCAGTACTTC
CSASELGTPSYEQYF
>few|TRBJ1-1|TRBD1|TRBV6-2/TRBV6-3|14
TGTGCCAGCAGCCTTCGGGACAGGGGGGGAGAAGCTTTCTTT
CASSLRDRGGEAFF
>many|TRBJ2-7|TRBD1|TRBV15|15
TGTGCCACCAGCAGAGATACCGGGACAGGGAGCGAGCAGTACTTC
CATSRDTGTGSEQYF
>many|TRBJ2-7|NA|TRBV4-3|15
TGCGCCAGCAGCCAAGATAGGACACACACCTACGAGCAGTACTTC
CASSQDRTHTYEQYF
>many|TRBJ1-2|NA|TRBV29-1|11
TGCAGCGTTGTGGGGGTAATAGGCTACACCTTC
CSVVGVIGYTF
>medium-sized|TRBJ1-1|NA|TRBV7-9|11
TGTGCCAGCAGCAGAGAGGCTGAAGCTTTCTTT
CASSREAEAFF
>many|TRBJ1-2|NA|TRBV27|14
TGTGCTACCAGCCCGAGAGGGACTCCTCGGGGCTACACCTTC
CATSPRGTPRGYTF
>few|TRBJ1-5|TRBD1|TRBV7-2|14
TGTGCCAGCAGCTTAGAAGGACAGGGACAGCCCCAGCATTTT
CASSLEGQGQPQHF
>many|TRBJ2-3|NA|TRBV12-3/TRBV12-4|14
TGTGCCAGCAGTTTAGCGGATCCCTATGGTACGCAGTATTTT
CASSLADPYGTQYF
>few|TRBJ1-5|NA|TRBV4-2|14
TGTGCCAGCAGCTCTCGACAGCCCAATCAGCCCCAGCATTTT
CASSSRQPNQPQHF
>NA|TRBJ2-5|NA|TRBV15|13
TGTGCCACCAGTAGTCAGCCACAAGAGACCCAGTACTTC
CATSSQPQETQYF
>NA|TRBJ1-2|NA|TRBV7-2|14
TGTGCCAGCAGCTTCGAATCAGGCAACTATGGCTACACCTTC
CASSFESGNYGYTF
>many|TRBJ2-1|NA|TRBV11-2|15
TGTGCCAGCAGCTTAGATAGATCCTCCTACAATGAGCAGTTCTTC
CASSLDRSSYNEQFF